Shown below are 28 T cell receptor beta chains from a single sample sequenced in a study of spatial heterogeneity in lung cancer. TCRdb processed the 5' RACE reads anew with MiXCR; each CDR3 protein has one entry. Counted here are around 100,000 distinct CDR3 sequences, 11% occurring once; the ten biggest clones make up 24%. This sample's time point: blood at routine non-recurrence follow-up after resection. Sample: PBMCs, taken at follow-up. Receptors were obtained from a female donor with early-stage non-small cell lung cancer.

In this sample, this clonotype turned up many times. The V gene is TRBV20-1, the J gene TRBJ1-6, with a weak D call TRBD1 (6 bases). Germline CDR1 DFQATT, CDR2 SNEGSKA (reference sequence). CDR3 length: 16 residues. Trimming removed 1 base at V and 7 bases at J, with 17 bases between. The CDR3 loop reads CSARARRDTWNSPLHF. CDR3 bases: TGCAGTGCTAGAGCCAGGCGGGACACTTGGAATTCACCCCTCCACTTT.

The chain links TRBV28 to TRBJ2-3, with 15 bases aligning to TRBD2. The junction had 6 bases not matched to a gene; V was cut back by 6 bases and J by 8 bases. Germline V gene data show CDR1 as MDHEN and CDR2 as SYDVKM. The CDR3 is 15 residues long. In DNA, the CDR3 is TGTGCCAGCAGCCCGGGGACTAGCGGGAGGAGTACGCAGTATTTT. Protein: CASSPGTSGRSTQYF.

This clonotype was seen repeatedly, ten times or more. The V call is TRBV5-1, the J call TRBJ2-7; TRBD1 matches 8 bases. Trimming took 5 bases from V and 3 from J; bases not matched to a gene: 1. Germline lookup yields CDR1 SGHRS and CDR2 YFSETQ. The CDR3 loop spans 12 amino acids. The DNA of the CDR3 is TGCGCCAGCAGAGGACAGGGCTACGAGCAGTACTTC. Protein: CASRGQGYEQYF.

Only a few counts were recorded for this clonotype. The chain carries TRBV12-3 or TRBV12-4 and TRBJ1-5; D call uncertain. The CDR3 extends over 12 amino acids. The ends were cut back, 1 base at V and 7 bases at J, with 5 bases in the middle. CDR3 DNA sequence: TGTGCCAGCAGTTTAGACTACCAGCCCCAGCATTTT. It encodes CASSLDYQPQHF.

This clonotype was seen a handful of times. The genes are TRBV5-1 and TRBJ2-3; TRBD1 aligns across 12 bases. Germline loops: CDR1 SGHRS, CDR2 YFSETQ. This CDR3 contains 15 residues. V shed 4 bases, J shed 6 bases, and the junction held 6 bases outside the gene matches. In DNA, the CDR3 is TGCGCCAGCAGCCTGGGACAGGGGGCCCCCGATACGCAGTATTTT. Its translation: CASSLGQGAPDTQYF.

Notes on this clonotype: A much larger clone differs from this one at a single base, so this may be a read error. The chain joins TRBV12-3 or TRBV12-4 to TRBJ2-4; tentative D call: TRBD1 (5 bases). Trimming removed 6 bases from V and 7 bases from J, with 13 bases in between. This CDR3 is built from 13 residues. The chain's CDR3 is CASSYRFTNIQYF. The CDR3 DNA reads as TGTGCCAGCAGCTACAGGTTTACGAACATTCAGTACTTC.

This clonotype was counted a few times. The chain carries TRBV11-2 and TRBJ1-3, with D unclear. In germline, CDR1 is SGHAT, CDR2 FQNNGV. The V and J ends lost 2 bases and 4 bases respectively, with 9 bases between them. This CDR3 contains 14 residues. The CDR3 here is CASSLPGIGNTIYF. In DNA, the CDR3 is TGTGCCAGCAGCTTACCAGGAATCGGAAACACCATATATTTT.

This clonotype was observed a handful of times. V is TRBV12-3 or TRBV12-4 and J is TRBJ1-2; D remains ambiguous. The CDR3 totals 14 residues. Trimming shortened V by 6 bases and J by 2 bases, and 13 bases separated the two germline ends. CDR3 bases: TGTGCCAGCAGGACAACCCTTGGAAACTATGGCTACACCTTC. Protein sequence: CASRTTLGNYGYTF.

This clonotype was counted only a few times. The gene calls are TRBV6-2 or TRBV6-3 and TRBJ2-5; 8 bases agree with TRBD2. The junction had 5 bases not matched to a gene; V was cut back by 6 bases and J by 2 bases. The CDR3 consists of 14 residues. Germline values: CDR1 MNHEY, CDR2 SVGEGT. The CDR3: CASSSTSGQETQYF. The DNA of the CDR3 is TGTGCCAGCAGCTCCACTAGCGGACAAGAGACCCAGTACTTC.

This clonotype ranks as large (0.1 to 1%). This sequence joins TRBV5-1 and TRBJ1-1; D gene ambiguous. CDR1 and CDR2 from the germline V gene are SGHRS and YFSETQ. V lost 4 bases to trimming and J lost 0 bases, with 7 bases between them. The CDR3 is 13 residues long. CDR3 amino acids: CASSLAVNTEAFF. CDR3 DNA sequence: TGCGCCAGCAGCCTGGCAGTGAACACTGAAGCTTTCTTT. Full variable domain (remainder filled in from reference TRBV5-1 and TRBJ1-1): KAGVTQTPRYLIKTRGQQVTLSCSPISGHRSVSWYQQTPGQGLQFLFEYFSETQRNKGNFPGRFSGRQFSNSRSEMNVSTLELGDSALYLCASSLAVNTEAFFGQGTRLTVV.

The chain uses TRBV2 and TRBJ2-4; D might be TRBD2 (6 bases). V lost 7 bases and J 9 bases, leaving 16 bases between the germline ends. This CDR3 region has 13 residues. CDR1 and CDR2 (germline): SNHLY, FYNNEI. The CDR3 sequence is CASKSRMGGIQYF. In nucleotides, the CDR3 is TGTGCCAGCAAGAGCCGCATGGGAGGCATTCAGTACTTC.

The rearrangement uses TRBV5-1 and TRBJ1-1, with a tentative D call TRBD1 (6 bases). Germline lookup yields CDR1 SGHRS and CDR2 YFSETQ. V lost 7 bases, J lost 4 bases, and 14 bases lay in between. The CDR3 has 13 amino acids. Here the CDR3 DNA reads TGCGCCAGCCGCCAAACAGGGTTCACTGAAGCTTTCTTT. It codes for CASRQTGFTEAFF.

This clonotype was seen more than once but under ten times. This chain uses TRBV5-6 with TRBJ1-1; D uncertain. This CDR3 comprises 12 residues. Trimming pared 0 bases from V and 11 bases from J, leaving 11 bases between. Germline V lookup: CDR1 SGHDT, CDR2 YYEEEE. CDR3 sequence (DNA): TGTGCCAGCAGCTTGGACGAGAGAGAGGCTTTCTTT. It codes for CASSLDEREAFF.

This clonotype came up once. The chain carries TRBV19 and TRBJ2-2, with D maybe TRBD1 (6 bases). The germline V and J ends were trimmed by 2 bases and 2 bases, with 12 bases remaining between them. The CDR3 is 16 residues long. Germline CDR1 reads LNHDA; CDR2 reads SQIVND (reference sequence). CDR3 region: CASSIRAGANTGELFF. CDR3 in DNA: TGTGCCAGTAGTATAAGGGCAGGGGCTAACACCGGGGAGCTGTTTTTT.

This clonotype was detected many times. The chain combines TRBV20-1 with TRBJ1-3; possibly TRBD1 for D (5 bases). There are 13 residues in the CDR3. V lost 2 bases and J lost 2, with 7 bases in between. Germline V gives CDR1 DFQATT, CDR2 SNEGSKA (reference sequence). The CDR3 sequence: CSARRGTGNTIYF. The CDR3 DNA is TGCAGTGCTAGACGGGGCACTGGAAACACCATATATTTT.

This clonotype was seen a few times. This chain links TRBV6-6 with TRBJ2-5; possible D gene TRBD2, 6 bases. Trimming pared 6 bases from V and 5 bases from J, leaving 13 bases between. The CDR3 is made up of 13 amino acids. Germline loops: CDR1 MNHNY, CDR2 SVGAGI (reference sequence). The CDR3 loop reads CASRFQSGETQYF. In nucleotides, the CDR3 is TGTGCCAGCAGATTCCAGAGCGGGGAGACCCAGTACTTC.

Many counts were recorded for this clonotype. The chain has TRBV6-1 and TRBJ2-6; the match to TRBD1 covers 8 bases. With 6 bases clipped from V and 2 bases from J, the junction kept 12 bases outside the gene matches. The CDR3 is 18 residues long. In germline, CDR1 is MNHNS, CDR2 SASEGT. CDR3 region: CASRGRTGSGAGANVLTF. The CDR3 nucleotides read TGTGCCAGCAGGGGAAGGACAGGGTCAGGGGCTGGGGCCAACGTCCTGACTTTC.

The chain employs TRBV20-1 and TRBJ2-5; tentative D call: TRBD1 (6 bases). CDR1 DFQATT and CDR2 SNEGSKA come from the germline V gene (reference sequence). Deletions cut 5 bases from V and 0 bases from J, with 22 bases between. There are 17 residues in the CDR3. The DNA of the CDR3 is TGCAGTGCTCGTGACAGGTTAGTAATCAGTGACCAAGAGACCCAGTACTTC. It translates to CSARDRLVISDQETQYF.

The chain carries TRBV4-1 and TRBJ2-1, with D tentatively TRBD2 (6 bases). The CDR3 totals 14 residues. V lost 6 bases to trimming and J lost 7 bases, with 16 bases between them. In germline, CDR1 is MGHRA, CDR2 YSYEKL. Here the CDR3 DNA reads TGCGCCAGCAGAAACTCCCTGGCGGGGAATGAGCAGTTCTTC. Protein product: CASRNSLAGNEQFF.

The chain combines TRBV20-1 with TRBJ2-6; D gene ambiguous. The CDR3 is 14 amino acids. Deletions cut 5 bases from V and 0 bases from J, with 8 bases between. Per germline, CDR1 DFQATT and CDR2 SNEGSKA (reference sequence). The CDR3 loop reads CSAWTSSGANVLTF. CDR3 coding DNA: TGCAGTGCTTGGACGAGCTCTGGGGCCAACGTCCTGACTTTC.

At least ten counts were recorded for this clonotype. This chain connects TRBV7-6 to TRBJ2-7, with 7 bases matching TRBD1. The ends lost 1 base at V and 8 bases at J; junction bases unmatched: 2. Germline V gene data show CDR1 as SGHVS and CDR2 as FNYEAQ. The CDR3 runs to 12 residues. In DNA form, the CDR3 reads TGTGCCAGCAGCTTAGTAGGGGGCCAGCAGTACTTC. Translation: CASSLVGGQQYF.

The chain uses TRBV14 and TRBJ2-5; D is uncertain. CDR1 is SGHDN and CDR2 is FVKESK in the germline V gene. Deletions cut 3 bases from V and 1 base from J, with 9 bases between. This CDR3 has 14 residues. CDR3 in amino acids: CASSQTLFQETQYF. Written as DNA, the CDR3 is TGTGCCAGCAGCCAGACGCTCTTCCAAGAGACCCAGTACTTC.

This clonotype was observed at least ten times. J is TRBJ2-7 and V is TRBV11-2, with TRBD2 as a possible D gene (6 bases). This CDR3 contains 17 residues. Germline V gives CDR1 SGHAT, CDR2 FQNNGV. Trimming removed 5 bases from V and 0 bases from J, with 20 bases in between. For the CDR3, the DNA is TGTGCCAGCAGCGGGGTCGATAGCGGAGAAAGCTCCTACGAGCAGTACGTC. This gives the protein CASSGVDSGESSYEQYV.

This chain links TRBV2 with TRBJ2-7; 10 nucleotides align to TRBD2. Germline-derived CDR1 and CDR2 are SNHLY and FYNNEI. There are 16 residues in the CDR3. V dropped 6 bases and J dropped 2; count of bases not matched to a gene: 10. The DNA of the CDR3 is TGTGCCAGCAGGCTAGAAGGGACTAGCGCCGCCTACGAGCAGTACTTC. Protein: CASRLEGTSAAYEQYF.

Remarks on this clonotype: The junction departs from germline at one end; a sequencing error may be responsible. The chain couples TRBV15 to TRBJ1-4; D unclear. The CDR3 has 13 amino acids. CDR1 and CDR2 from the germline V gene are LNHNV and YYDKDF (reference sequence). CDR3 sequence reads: CVTSRDQDEKLFF. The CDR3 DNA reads TGTGTCACCAGCAGAGATCAGGATGAAAAACTGTTTTTT.

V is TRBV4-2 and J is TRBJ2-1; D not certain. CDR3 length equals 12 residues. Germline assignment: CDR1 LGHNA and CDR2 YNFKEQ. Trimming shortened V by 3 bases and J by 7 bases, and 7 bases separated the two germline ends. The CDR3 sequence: CASSHQRNEQFF. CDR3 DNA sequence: TGTGCCAGCAGCCACCAAAGGAATGAGCAGTTCTTC.

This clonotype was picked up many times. CDR3 bases: TGTGCCAGCAGTGCTCTAGCGGGTGGGGCCTACGAGCAGTACTTC. Encoded protein: CASSALAGGAYEQYF. The V call is TRBV6-5, the J call TRBJ2-7; 8 bases are shared with TRBD2. Germline CDR1 and CDR2: MNHEY and SVGAGI. With V trimmed by 5 bases and J by 2 bases, 8 bases remained unmatched. This CDR3 is 15 amino acids long.

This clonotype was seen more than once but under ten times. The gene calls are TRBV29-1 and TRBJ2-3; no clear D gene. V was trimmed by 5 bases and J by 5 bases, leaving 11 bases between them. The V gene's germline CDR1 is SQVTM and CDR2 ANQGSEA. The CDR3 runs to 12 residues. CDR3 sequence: CSVQKIGDTQYF. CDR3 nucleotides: TGCAGCGTTCAAAAGATCGGAGATACGCAGTATTTT.